The 23 T cell receptor beta chains below all came from one sample that was sequenced in a study of cytomegalovirus exposure and HLA in healthy donors. Primers included in the PCR were 60 Vbeta and 13 Jbeta primers. The data were produced by immunoSEQ multiplex PCR, yet TCRdb's version contains in-frame clones alone and is incomplete. The sample lists around 150,000 clones; 73% were seen once. Sequences were obtained from PBMCs. The origin of the receptors is a human donor in good health.

There are a few counts of this clone. This sequence joins TRBV7-9 and TRBJ1-5; 9 nucleotides agree with TRBD1. CDR1 and CDR2 from the germline V gene are SEHNR and FQNEAQ (reference sequence). The CDR3 sequence is 15 residues long. V lost 5 bases to trimming and J lost 2 bases; unmatched junction nucleotides: 4. The CDR3 DNA reads TGTGCCAGCAGCAAAACAGGGGGCGGCAATCAGCCCCAGCATTTT. Its protein is CASSKTGGGNQPQHF.

The CDR3 sequence: CASSPPGWTYEQYF. The DNA of the CDR3 is TGTGCCAGTAGTCCACCGGGGTGGACCTACGAGCAGTACTTC. The chain has TRBV19 and TRBJ2-7; weak D call: TRBD2 (5 bases). Germline values: CDR1 LNHDA, CDR2 SQIVND (reference sequence). Deletions cut 5 bases from V and 2 bases from J, with 13 bases between. The CDR3 covers 14 residues. Full variable domain (remainder filled in from reference TRBV19 and TRBJ2-7): DGGITQSPKYLFRKEGQNVTLSCEQNLNHDAMYWYRQDPGQGLRLIYYSQIVNDFQKGDIAEGYSVSREKKESFPLTVTSAQKNPTAFYLCASSPPGWTYEQYFGPGTRLTVT.

CDR3 DNA sequence: TGCAGCGTTCTAGCGAACACCGGGGAGCTGTTTTTT. It is translated as CSVLANTGELFF. The V and J genes are TRBV29-1 and TRBJ2-2; D unclear. Trimming took 5 bases from V and 0 from J, leaving 4 bases between them. Germline lookup yields CDR1 SQVTM and CDR2 ANQGSEA. The CDR3 sequence is 12 residues long.

The chain uses TRBV20-1 and TRBJ2-3, with D uncertain. V lost 5 bases and J lost 4, with 4 bases in between. Germline V gene sequence: CDR1 DFQATT, CDR2 SNEGSKA (reference sequence). The CDR3 sequence is 10 residues long. DNA of the CDR3: TGCAGTGCTCAGGCAGATACGCAGTATTTT. Translated: CSAQADTQYF.

The V call is TRBV5-1, the J call TRBJ2-5; the D gene is possibly TRBD1 (6 bases). The CDR3 runs 15 residues. In germline, CDR1 is SGHRS, CDR2 YFSETQ. The germline V and J ends were trimmed by 1 base and 6 bases, with 16 bases remaining between them. The CDR3 DNA follows: TGCGCCAGCAGCTTGATAACAGGGTCCGGAAAGACCCAGTACTTC. As protein: CASSLITGSGKTQYF.

The chain employs TRBV27 and TRBJ2-3, with D possibly TRBD2 on 6 matching bases. V lost 5 bases, J lost 4 bases, and 13 bases lay in between. Germline V CDR1 and CDR2: MNHEY, SMNVEV (reference sequence). This CDR3 is built from 14 residues. The CDR3 is CASSARLVADTQYF. For the CDR3, the DNA is TGTGCCAGCAGTGCCCGACTAGTTGCAGATACGCAGTATTTT.

J is TRBJ1-5 and V is TRBV30, with a tentative D call TRBD1 (5 bases). Deletions cut 5 bases from V and 4 bases from J, with 9 bases between. CDR3 length equals 12 residues. From germline, CDR1 is GTSNPN and CDR2 SVGIG (reference sequence). CDR3: CAWGGRNQPQHF. CDR3 nucleotide sequence: TGTGCCTGGGGGGGGAGAAATCAGCCCCAGCATTTT.

The J gene is TRBJ2-1, the V gene TRBV5-4, with 8 nucleotides matching TRBD2. Looked up from germline, CDR1 is SGHNT and CDR2 is YYREEE (reference sequence). J lost 5 bases, V lost 6 bases, and 4 bases had no gene match. The CDR3 runs to 13 residues. The CDR3 loop reads CASKGLVHNEQFF. CDR3 DNA: TGTGCCAGCAAGGGACTAGTCCACAATGAGCAGTTCTTC. The whole variable domain, filled in from reference TRBV5-4 and TRBJ2-1, reads ETGVTQSPTHLIKTRGQQVTLRCSSQSGHNTVSWYQQALGQGPQFIFQYYREEENGRGNFPPRFSGLQFPNYSSELNVNALELDDSALYLCASKGLVHNEQFFGPGTRLTVL.

There are a few counts of this clone. The rearrangement joins TRBV7-2 to TRBJ2-5; 8 bases align to TRBD1. With 1 base clipped from V and 3 bases from J, the junction kept 7 bases outside the gene matches. Germline V gene sequence: CDR1 SGHTA, CDR2 FQGNSA. The CDR3 is 16 residues long. This chain's CDR3 is CASSLVRGRGEETQYF. CDR3 in DNA: TGTGCCAGCAGCTTAGTCAGGGGGCGAGGGGAAGAGACCCAGTACTTC.

This sequence joins TRBV28 and TRBJ2-7; 10 nucleotides align to TRBD2. CDR1 and CDR2 from the germline V gene are MDHEN and SYDVKM. Losses at the gene ends were 5 bases for V and 4 bases for J; bases not matched to a gene: 2. This CDR3 spans 13 amino acids. In nucleotides, the CDR3 is TGTGCCAGCAGTCTAGCGGGAGCTTACGAGCAGTACTTC. This translates into CASSLAGAYEQYF.

Only a few counts were recorded for this clone. The chain links TRBV11-1 to TRBJ2-7; a possible D gene is TRBD1 (6 bases). Germline V gene lookup returns CDR1 SGHAT and CDR2 FQDESV (reference sequence). This CDR3 comprises 15 residues. Trimming removed 4 bases at V and 0 bases at J, with 13 bases between. The CDR3 DNA reads as TGTGCCAGCAGCTCGGGACAAACGAGCTCCTACGAGCAGTACTTC. Amino acid sequence: CASSSGQTSSYEQYF. The full variable domain, completed using reference TRBV11-1 and TRBJ2-7, is EAEVAQSPRYKITEKSQAVAFWCDPISGHATLYWYRQILGQGPELLVQFQDESVVDDSQLPKDRFSAERLKGVDSTLKIQPAELGDSAMYLCASSSGQTSSYEQYFGPGTRLTVT.

As concerns this clone: At one boundary the junction diverges from the germline segment, which might be a read error. The chain recombines TRBV7-7 with TRBJ2-1; 9 positions agree with TRBD2. Germline CDR1 reads SSHAT; CDR2 reads FNYEAQ (reference sequence). The length of the CDR3 is 15 residues. The CDR3 sequence is CASSPGTSRGNEQFF. In nucleotides, the CDR3 is TGTGCTAGCAGTCCCGGGACTAGCAGGGGCAATGAGCAGTTCTTC.

This clone was seen only once. V and J are TRBV28 and TRBJ2-5, with D perhaps matching TRBD1 (5 bases). The DNA matches TRBJ2-7 better at its end, which makes the J call doubtful. Germline-derived CDR1 and CDR2 are MDHEN and SYDVKM. The CDR3 has 17 residues. The CDR3 here is CASSPRLPGQETYEQYF. The CDR3 nucleotides read TGTGCCAGCAGTCCACGCCTCCCAGGGCAGGAGACCTACGAGCAGTACTTC.

The CDR3 nucleotides are TGTGCCAGCAGTACCCGGACTAGCTCCTACAATGAGCAGTTCTTC. Translation gives CASSTRTSSYNEQFF. This sequence joins TRBV6-6 and TRBJ2-1; 7 positions agree with TRBD2. Looked up from germline, CDR1 is MNHNY and CDR2 is SVGAGI (reference sequence). V dropped 5 bases and J dropped 0; count of bases not matched to a gene: 4. The CDR3 sequence is 15 residues long.

This chain connects TRBV15 to TRBJ2-1; 13 bases agree with TRBD2. Germline-derived CDR1 and CDR2 are LNHNV and YYDKDF (reference sequence). After removal of 1 base from V and 4 bases from J, the junction contained 1 base not matched to a gene. CDR3 length: 16 residues. The CDR3 region is CATSRGTSGRYNEQFF. CDR3 coding DNA: TGTGCCACCAGCAGAGGGACTAGCGGGAGATACAATGAGCAGTTCTTC. Variable domain in full (rest from reference TRBV15 and TRBJ2-1): DAMVIQNPRYQVTQFGKPVTLSCSQTLNHNVMYWYQQKSSQAPKLLFHYYDKDFNNEADTPDNFQSRRPNTSFCFLDIRSPGLGDTAMYLCATSRGTSGRYNEQFFGPGTRLTVL.

This rearrangement joins TRBV27 to TRBJ2-7; D uncertain. The V gene's germline CDR1 is MNHEY and CDR2 SMNVEV (reference sequence). The CDR3 has 13 residues. Trimming took off 0 bases at V and 5 bases at J, with 8 bases between the two ends. Here the CDR3 reads CASSLSLLNEQYF. CDR3 DNA: TGTGCCAGCAGTTTATCGTTACTAAACGAGCAGTACTTC.

The rearrangement uses TRBV11-3 and TRBJ2-7; TRBD2 matches at 10 bases. This CDR3 is 14 amino acids long. V trimming: 1 base; J trimming: 6 bases; junction bases outside the gene matches: 3. CDR1 SGHNT and CDR2 YENEEA come from the germline V gene. This chain's CDR3 is CASSLAAGGVEQYF. Here the CDR3 DNA reads TGTGCCAGCAGCTTAGCAGCGGGAGGGGTCGAGCAGTACTTC.

V gene TRBV4-1 combines with J gene TRBJ2-3; 8 bases agree with TRBD2. This CDR3 region has 17 residues. Trimming at V came to 5 bases and at J to 2 bases, leaving 12 bases not matched to a gene. Germline CDR1 reads MGHRA; CDR2 reads YSYEKL. The CDR3 spells CASSSLGAGGNTDTQYF. As DNA, the CDR3 is TGCGCCAGCAGCTCTCTTGGTGCGGGAGGCAACACAGATACGCAGTATTTT.

The rearrangement uses TRBV27 and TRBJ2-4, with D possibly TRBD2 on 7 matching bases. V was cut by 5 bases and J by 7 bases, with 15 bases left in between. Germline V gives CDR1 MNHEY, CDR2 SMNVEV (reference sequence). This CDR3 spans 14 amino acids. The CDR3 DNA follows: TGTGCCAGCAGTCTCGGGGGGCTGAGTAACATTCAGTACTTC. Encoded protein: CASSLGGLSNIQYF.

The chain carries TRBV5-1 and TRBJ2-5, with TRBD1 matching 12 bases. The CDR3 has 15 residues. Germline-derived CDR1 and CDR2 are SGHRS and YFSETQ. J lost 5 bases, V lost 2 bases, and 4 bases had no gene match. The CDR3 sequence is CASSFGTGGRETQYF. The DNA of the CDR3 is TGCGCCAGCAGCTTCGGGACAGGGGGCCGGGAGACCCAGTACTTC. Combining the CDR3 with reference TRBV5-1 and TRBJ2-5 gives the whole variable domain KAGVTQTPRYLIKTRGQQVTLSCSPISGHRSVSWYQQTPGQGLQFLFEYFSETQRNKGNFPGRFSGRQFSNSRSEMNVSTLELGDSALYLCASSFGTGGRETQYFGPGTRLLVL.

The chain carries TRBV5-1 and TRBJ1-2, with TRBD1 matching over 9 bases. The CDR3 is 15 residues long. J was trimmed by 4 bases and V by 3 bases; bases with no gene match: 7. Germline values: CDR1 SGHRS, CDR2 YFSETQ. The CDR3 protein is CASSWRTGVGYGYTF. Here the CDR3 DNA reads TGCGCCAGCAGCTGGAGGACAGGGGTGGGCTATGGCTACACCTTC.

This clone came up a few times. This chain uses TRBV6-6 with TRBJ2-2; possible D gene TRBD2, 6 bases. The V and J ends lost 3 bases and 5 bases respectively, with 13 bases between them. This CDR3 has 15 residues. Looked up from germline, CDR1 is MNHNY and CDR2 is SVGAGI (reference sequence). The CDR3 spells CASSYPGEGTGELFF. Here the CDR3 DNA reads TGTGCCAGCAGTTATCCGGGAGAGGGGACCGGGGAGCTGTTTTTT.

This chain joins TRBV7-8 and TRBJ2-3; 11 positions agree with TRBD1. The CDR3 is 13 amino acids. V shed 10 bases, J shed 4 bases, and the junction held 4 bases outside the gene matches. From germline, CDR1 is SGHVS and CDR2 FQNEAQ. The CDR3 DNA reads as TGTGCCACCCGGACAGGGGGCGCAGATACGCAGTATTTT. Translation gives CATRTGGADTQYF.